These T cell receptor delta chains were read from a single sample in a study of gamma-delta T cells after stem cell transplantation. TCRdb re-called the RT-PCR reads through CATT. Of about 2,600 delta-chain clones in the sample, around 44% were seen once. Material for sequencing was gamma-delta T cells. All receptors derive from a human donor. It is not recorded whose cells these are; they may come from a transplant donor. The conserved cysteine and the conserved F or W are not part of the CDR3 here. Each record gives: J gene, V gene, CDR3 protein.

j_call: TRDJ1; v_call: TRDV2; cdr3_aa: ACDTVSADTDKLI
j_call: TRDJ1; v_call: TRDV2; cdr3_aa: ACDTVLGDTLYTDKLI
j_call: TRDJ1; v_call: TRDV2; cdr3_aa: ACDILEGDTSQTDKLI
j_call: TRDJ1; v_call: TRDV2; cdr3_aa: ACDPVGGGSNDKLI
j_call: TRDJ3; v_call: TRDV2; cdr3_aa: ACDVLGDSSWDTRQMF
j_call: TRDJ1; v_call: TRDV2; cdr3_aa: ACDTISLGEGYDTDKLI
j_call: TRDJ1; v_call: TRDV2; cdr3_aa: ACVSIASDKLI
j_call: TRDJ1; v_call: TRDV2; cdr3_aa: ACDTIPGGTENKLI
j_call: TRDJ1; v_call: TRDV2; cdr3_aa: ACEALGDTVDNGTDKLI
j_call: TRDJ1; v_call: TRDV2; cdr3_aa: ACEPLKGVLGDTYTDTLI
j_call: TRDJ1; v_call: TRDV2; cdr3_aa: ACEAMILGDTHKLI
j_call: TRDJ3; v_call: TRDV2; cdr3_aa: ACDTLLPSWDTRQMF
j_call: TRDJ1; v_call: TRDV2; cdr3_aa: ACDLLHPGPDKLI
j_call: TRDJ1; v_call: TRDV2; cdr3_aa: ACKPTYWGISLYTDKLI
j_call: TRDJ1; v_call: TRDV2; cdr3_aa: ACDSLGDTRVPDKLI
j_call: TRDJ3; v_call: TRDV2; cdr3_aa: ACDTVGAGSWDTRQMF
j_call: TRDJ1; v_call: TRDV3; cdr3_aa: AFPPGIRGKLI
j_call: TRDJ1; v_call: TRDV2; cdr3_aa: ACDTLPGGSGHTDKLI
j_call: TRDJ1; v_call: TRDV2; cdr3_aa: ACDILTGGFYTDKLI
j_call: TRDJ1; v_call: TRDV2; cdr3_aa: ACDTVGALRPITDKLI
j_call: NA; v_call: TRDV2; cdr3_aa: ACEALGDTVDNGTAKLI
j_call: TRDJ2; v_call: TRDV2; cdr3_aa: ACDTLPTRGILTAQLF
j_call: TRDJ1; v_call: TRDV2; cdr3_aa: ACDWLGFTDKLI